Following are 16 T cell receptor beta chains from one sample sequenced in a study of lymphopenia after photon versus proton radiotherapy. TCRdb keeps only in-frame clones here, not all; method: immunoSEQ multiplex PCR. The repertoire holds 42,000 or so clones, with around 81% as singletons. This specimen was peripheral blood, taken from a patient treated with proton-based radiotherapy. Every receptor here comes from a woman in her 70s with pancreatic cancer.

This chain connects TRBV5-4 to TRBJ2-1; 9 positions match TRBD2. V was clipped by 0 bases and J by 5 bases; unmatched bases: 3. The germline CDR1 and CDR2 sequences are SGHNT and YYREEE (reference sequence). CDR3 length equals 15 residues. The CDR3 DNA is TGTGCCAGCAGCTTGGCGACTAGCGGAAACAATGAGCAGTTCTTC. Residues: CASSLATSGNNEQFF.

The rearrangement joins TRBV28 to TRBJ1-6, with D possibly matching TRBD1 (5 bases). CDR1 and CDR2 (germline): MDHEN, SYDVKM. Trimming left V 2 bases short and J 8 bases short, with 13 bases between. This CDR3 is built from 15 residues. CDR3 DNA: TGTGCCAGCAGTTTAGACGGGGCGCGGGATTCACCCCTCCACTTT. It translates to CASSLDGARDSPLHF.

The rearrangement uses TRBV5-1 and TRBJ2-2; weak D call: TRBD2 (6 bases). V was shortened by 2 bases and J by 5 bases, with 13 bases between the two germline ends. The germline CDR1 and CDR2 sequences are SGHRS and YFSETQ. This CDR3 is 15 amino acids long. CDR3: CASSFDGSETGELFF. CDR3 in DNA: TGCGCCAGCAGCTTCGACGGGAGTGAAACCGGGGAGCTGTTTTTT.

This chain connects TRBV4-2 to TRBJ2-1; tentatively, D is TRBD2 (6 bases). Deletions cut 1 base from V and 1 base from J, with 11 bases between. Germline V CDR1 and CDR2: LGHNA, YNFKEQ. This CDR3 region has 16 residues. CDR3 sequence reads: CASSQAPRGSYNEQFF. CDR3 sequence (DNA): TGTGCCAGCAGCCAAGCCCCGCGGGGATCCTACAATGAGCAGTTCTTC.

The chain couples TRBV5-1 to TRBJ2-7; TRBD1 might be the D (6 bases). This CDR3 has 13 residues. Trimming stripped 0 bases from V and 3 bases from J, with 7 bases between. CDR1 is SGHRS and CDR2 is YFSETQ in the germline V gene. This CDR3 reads CASSLGQVYEQYF. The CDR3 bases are TGCGCCAGCAGCTTGGGACAGGTCTACGAGCAGTACTTC.

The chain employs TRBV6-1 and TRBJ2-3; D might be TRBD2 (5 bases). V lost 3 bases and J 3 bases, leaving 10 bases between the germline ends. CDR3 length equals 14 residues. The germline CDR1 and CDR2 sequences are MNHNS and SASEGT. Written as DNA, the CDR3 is TGTGCCAGCAGTGACTTGGGGAGTACAGATACGCAGTATTTT. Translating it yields CASSDLGSTDTQYF.

In DNA form, the CDR3 reads TGTGCCAGCAGCTTAAATTCGGCCTATGGCTACACCTTC. It translates to CASSLNSAYGYTF. The genes are TRBV11-1 and TRBJ1-2; D gene ambiguous. The CDR3 is made up of 13 amino acids. The germline CDR1 and CDR2 sequences are SGHAT and FQDESV (reference sequence). V was pared by 2 bases and J by 4 bases, with 8 bases between.

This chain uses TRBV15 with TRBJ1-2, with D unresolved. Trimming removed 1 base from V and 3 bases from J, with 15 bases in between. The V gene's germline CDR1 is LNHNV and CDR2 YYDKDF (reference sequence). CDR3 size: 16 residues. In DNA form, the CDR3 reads TGTGCCACCAGCAGAGGCCCGGAACTGCGGGACTATGGCTACACCTTC. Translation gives CATSRGPELRDYGYTF.

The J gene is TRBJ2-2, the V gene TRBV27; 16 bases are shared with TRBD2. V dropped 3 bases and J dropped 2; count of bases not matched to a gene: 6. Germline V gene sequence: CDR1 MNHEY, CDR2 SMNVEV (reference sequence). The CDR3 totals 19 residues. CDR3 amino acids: CASSFRGLAGGPNTGELFF. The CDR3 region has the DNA TGTGCCAGCAGTTTCCGGGGACTAGCGGGAGGGCCAAACACCGGGGAGCTGTTTTTT.

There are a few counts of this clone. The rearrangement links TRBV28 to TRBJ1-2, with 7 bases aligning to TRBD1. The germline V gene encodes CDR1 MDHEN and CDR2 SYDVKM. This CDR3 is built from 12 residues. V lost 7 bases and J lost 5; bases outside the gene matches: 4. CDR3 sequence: CASTGTVYGYTF. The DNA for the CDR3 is TGTGCCAGCACTGGGACAGTTTATGGCTACACCTTC.

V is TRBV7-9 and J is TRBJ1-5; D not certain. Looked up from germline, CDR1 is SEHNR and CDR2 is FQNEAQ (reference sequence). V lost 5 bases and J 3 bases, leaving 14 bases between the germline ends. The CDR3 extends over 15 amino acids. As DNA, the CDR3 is TGTGCCAGCAGCCCGTCCGGCACAAACAATCAGCCCCAGCATTTT. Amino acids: CASSPSGTNNQPQHF.

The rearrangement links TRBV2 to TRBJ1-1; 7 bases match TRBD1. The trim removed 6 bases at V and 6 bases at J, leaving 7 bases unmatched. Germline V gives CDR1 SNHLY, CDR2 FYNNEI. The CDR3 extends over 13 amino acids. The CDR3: CASRRDRASEAFF. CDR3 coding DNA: TGTGCCAGCAGACGCGACAGGGCCTCTGAAGCTTTCTTT.

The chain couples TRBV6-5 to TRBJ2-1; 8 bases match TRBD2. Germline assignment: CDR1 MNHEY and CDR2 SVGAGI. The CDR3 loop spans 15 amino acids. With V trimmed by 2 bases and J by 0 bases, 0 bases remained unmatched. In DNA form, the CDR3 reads TGTGCCAGCAGTTACAGCGGGAGCTCCTACAATGAGCAGTTCTTC. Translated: CASSYSGSSYNEQFF.

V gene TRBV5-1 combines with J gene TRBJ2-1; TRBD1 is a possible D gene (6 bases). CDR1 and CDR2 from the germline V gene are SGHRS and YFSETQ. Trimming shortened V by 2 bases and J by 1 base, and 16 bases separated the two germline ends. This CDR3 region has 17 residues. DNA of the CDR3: TGCGCCAGCAGCTTACAGGGTCGTGGGGATTCCTACAATGAGCAGTTCTTC. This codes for CASSLQGRGDSYNEQFF.

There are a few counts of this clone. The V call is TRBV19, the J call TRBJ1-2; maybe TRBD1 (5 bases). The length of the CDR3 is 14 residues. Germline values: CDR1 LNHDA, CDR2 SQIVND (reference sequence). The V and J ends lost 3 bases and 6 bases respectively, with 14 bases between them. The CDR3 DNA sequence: TGTGCCAGTAGTATGGGTGGGGCCCGGAATGGCTACACCTTC. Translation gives CASSMGGARNGYTF.

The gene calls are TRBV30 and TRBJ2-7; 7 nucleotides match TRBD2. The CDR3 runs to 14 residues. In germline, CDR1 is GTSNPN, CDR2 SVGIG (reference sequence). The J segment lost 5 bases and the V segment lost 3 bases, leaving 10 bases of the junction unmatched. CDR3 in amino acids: CAWSPGGSPHEQYF. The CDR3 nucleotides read TGTGCCTGGAGCCCGGGCGGGAGTCCCCACGAGCAGTACTTC.